These T cell receptor beta chains were read from a single sample in a study of cytomegalovirus exposure and HLA in healthy donors. Produced via immunoSEQ multiplex PCR; TCRdb's table is partial and in-frame only. The sample yields 150,000 to 200,000 clones, approximately 85% seen once. Sequenced sample: PBMCs. Every receptor here comes from a man between 18 and 35 years old in good health and CMV-seropositive. Each CDR3 is given with its conserved first and last residue. D genes are given only for firm matches. Not all rows give a size; the values are once, few, many and, for expanded clones, a class.

>-|TRBJ1-1|TRBV21-1|-
TGTGCCAGCAGCAAAGTAAAGCTTCGTGACACTGAAGCTTTCTTT
CASSKVKLRDTEAFF
>few|TRBJ1-4|TRBV4-1|TRBD1
TGCGCCAGCAGCCCGGACAGGCCTGGTGAAAAACTGTTTTTT
CASSPDRPGEKLFF
>-|TRBJ2-5|TRBV6-4|TRBD1
TGTGCCAGCAGTGCCGGGACAGGGGGCTTGGGGGAGACCCAGTACTTC
CASSAGTGGLGETQYF
>-|TRBJ1-3|TRBV28|TRBD1
TGTGCCAGCAGTTTGGGACAGGGGACCGGAAACACCATATATTTT
CASSLGQGTGNTIYF
>-|TRBJ2-5|TRBV7-2|-
TGTGCCAGCAGCCAGTTGAGCGGCCAAGAGACCCAGTACTTC
CASSQLSGQETQYF
>-|TRBJ1-1|TRBV10-3|-
TGTGCCGTCAGACAGAATCTCGGCACTGAAGCTTTCTTT
CAVRQNLGTEAFF
>-|TRBJ2-7|TRBV18|TRBD1
TGTGCCAGCTCACTGCGACAGGGCTACGAGCAGTACTTC
CASSLRQGYEQYF
>once|TRBJ1-2|TRBV9|-
TGTGCCAGCGGCGGGACACCCTCCGGCTACACCTTC
CASGGTPSGYTF
>-|TRBJ2-7|TRBV4-1|-
TGCGCCAGCAGCCAAGAACTCTCCTACGAGCAGTACTTC
CASSQELSYEQYF
>-|TRBJ1-2|TRBV7-3|-
TGTGCCAGCAGCCTAGGTTTTGGTTCCGACGGCTACACCTTC
CASSLGFGSDGYTF
>-|TRBJ2-7|TRBV14|TRBD2
TGTGCCAGCAGCCAAGGACTAGCGGGGGGGGAAGACGAGCAGTACTTC
CASSQGLAGGEDEQYF
>-|TRBJ2-3|TRBV19|-
TGTGCCAGTAGTATAGATCTGGCAGTTAGCACAGATACGCAGTATTTT
CASSIDLAVSTDTQYF
>-|TRBJ2-5|TRBV9|TRBD1
TGTGCCAGCAGCGCTGGGACAGCCCAAGAGACCCAGTACTTC
CASSAGTAQETQYF
>-|TRBJ2-5|TRBV6-5|-
TGTGCCAGCAGTTACTCCCTTGAAGAGACCCAGTACTTC
CASSYSLEETQYF
>-|TRBJ1-2|TRBV5-1|TRBD1
TGCGCCAGCAGCTTGGAGTCCCCAGGGGGCGCGGGGGGCTACACCTTC
CASSLESPGGAGGYTF
>few|TRBJ1-6|TRBV4-1|TRBD1
TGCGCCAGCAGCCAACAGACAGGGGGAAATTCACCCCTCCACTTT
CASSQQTGGNSPLHF
>-|TRBJ2-5|TRBV19|-
TGTGCCAGTAGTACCCCCGGGTCTGTATTAGAGACCCAGTACTTC
CASSTPGSVLETQYF
>few|TRBJ1-3|TRBV19|-
TGTGCCAGTAGCTTCAGGGGAGGGGTCTCTGGAAACACCATATATTTT
CASSFRGGVSGNTIYF